Below are 20 T cell receptor beta chains sequenced from a single sample in a study of post-analysis software for immune sequencing data. Unique-molecular-identifier-tagged TCR beta cDNA libraries were used. TCRdb redid the calling of the PCR reads with MiXCR, one entry per CDR3 protein. The table shows some 500,000 distinct CDR3 sequences, with 40% to 55% occurring only once. No antigen has been assigned to these receptors. The study's findings and limits: Four or five TRBV segments, including TRBV5-6, TRBV5-1 and TRBV20-1, were more frequent in patients than controls.

Sequenced: blood. These receptors were taken from a girl between 10 and 17 years old with multiple sclerosis.

The V call is TRBV20-1, the J call TRBJ2-6, with 8 bases aligning to TRBD1. The CDR3 totals 19 residues. V lost 0 bases and J lost 4; bases outside the gene matches: 14. Per the germline V gene, CDR1 is DFQATT and CDR2 is SNEGSKA (reference sequence). The CDR3 loop reads CSARDTLDRGKAGANVLTF. The CDR3 DNA sequence: TGCAGTGCTAGAGACACGCTTGACAGGGGCAAGGCGGGGGCCAACGTCCTGACTTTC.

This chain connects TRBV5-1 to TRBJ2-7; no definite D call. This CDR3 has 13 residues. Looked up from germline, CDR1 is SGHRS and CDR2 is YFSETQ. The V gene lost 7 bases and the J gene lost 10 bases, with 21 bases spanning the gap. The CDR3 DNA reads TGCGCCAGCCTACTGATTAGTAAAGAGATCCAGTACTTC. It yields the protein CASLLISKEIQYF.

The chain combines TRBV20-1 with TRBJ2-5; D not certain. The end of the DNA aligns better with TRBJ2-7, so the J call may be wrong. Germline lookup yields CDR1 DFQATT and CDR2 SNEGSKA (reference sequence). CDR3 length: 17 residues. CDR3 amino acids: CSATTYLTDGSVYEQYF. CDR3 DNA sequence: TGCAGTGCTACCACATACCTTACGGACGGCTCAGTCTACGAGCAGTACTTC.

This chain links TRBV7-3 with TRBJ1-2; 7 nucleotides match TRBD1. Germline-derived CDR1 and CDR2 are SGHTA and FQGTGA. Unmatched junction bases numbered 13, after V lost 5 bases and J lost 1 base. The CDR3 is 17 amino acids. The CDR3 protein is CASSPGDRDLFNYGYTF. The CDR3, as DNA: TGTGCCAGCAGCCCCGGAGACAGGGACTTATTTAACTATGGCTACACCTTC.

Comments on this clonotype: Germline is not matched at one junction end, which may reflect a read error. This chain uses TRBV7-9 with TRBJ1-1, with a tentative D call TRBD1 (5 bases). This CDR3 spans 15 amino acids. From germline, CDR1 is SEHNR and CDR2 FQNEAQ (reference sequence). This CDR3 is CASSPGTVMNTEAFF. The DNA of the CDR3 is TGTGCCAGCAGCCCAGGGACGGTGATGAACACTGAGGCTTTCTTT.

This clonotype was seen more than once but under ten times. It may be a read error: a sequence one base away is much more abundant. The chain couples TRBV20-1 to TRBJ2-5, with 11 bases lining up with TRBD1. TRBJ2-7 explains the end of the DNA better; the J call may be wrong. The CDR3 sequence is 14 residues long. CDR1 is DFQATT, CDR2 SNEGSKA, per germline (reference sequence). CDR3 coding DNA: TGCAGTGCTCATTCGGACAGGGGGCGGTACGAGCAGTACTTC. It codes for CSAHSDRGRYEQYF.

This chain connects TRBV5-1 to TRBJ1-6; no clear D. Germline V gene data show CDR1 as SGHRS and CDR2 as YFSETQ. The CDR3 is 16 amino acids. Deletions cut 0 bases from V and 0 bases from J, with 7 bases between. Written as DNA, the CDR3 is TGCGCCAGCAGCTTGGTAGCTAGCTCCTATAATTCACCCCTCCACTTT. Amino acids: CASSLVASSYNSPLHF.

The V and J genes are TRBV7-9 and TRBJ1-5; no firm D call. In germline, CDR1 is SEHNR, CDR2 FQNEAQ (reference sequence). There are 15 residues in the CDR3. V was shortened by 8 bases and J by 4 bases, with 18 bases between the two germline ends. The CDR3 DNA is TGTGCCAGCGGAGGAAGTAGGACGGAAAATCAGCCCCAGCATTTT. This translates into CASGGSRTENQPQHF. Complete variable domain (other parts from reference TRBV7-9 and TRBJ1-5): DTGVSQNPRHKITKRGQNVTFRCDPISEHNRLYWYRQTLGQGPEFLTYFQNEAQLEKSRLLSDRFSAERPKGSFSTLEIQRTEQGDSAMYLCASGGSRTENQPQHFGDGTRLSIL.

This clonotype showed up just a few times. The chain uses TRBV15 and TRBJ2-3, with 8 nucleotides matching TRBD2. V was pared by 3 bases and J by 0 bases, with 5 bases of the junction left unmatched. The CDR3 is made up of 16 amino acids. The germline CDR1 and CDR2 sequences are LNHNV and YYDKDF (reference sequence). The CDR3, as DNA: TGTGCCACCAGCAGGGCTTTAGCGGGGAGCACAGATACGCAGTATTTT. Translating it yields CATSRALAGSTDTQYF.

This chain joins TRBV29-1 and TRBJ2-7; D gene unclear. V was cut by 3 bases and J by 2 bases, with 8 bases left in between. The CDR3 covers 12 residues. Germline V CDR1 and CDR2: SQVTM, ANQGSEA. In DNA, the CDR3 is TGCAGCGTTGACGACGGTCCCTACGAGCAGTACTTC. This gives the protein CSVDDGPYEQYF.

The chain recombines TRBV29-1 with TRBJ2-4, with TRBD2 identical over 7 bases. TRBJ2-7 matches the DNA end more closely, so the J call is doubtful. Germline V gives CDR1 SQVTM, CDR2 ANQGSEA. This CDR3 spans 12 amino acids. The CDR3 here is CSVGRTRGEQYF. DNA of the CDR3: TGCAGCGTTGGAAGGACTAGGGGCGAGCAGTACTTC.

The CDR3 is CSARDLARAGTDTQYF. DNA of the CDR3: TGCAGTGCTAGAGATTTGGCCCGCGCTGGCACAGATACGCAGTATTTT. The chain recombines TRBV20-1 with TRBJ2-3; D is unresolved. The CDR3 runs to 16 residues. The V gene lost 0 bases and the J gene lost 1 base, with 14 bases spanning the gap. The germline CDR1 and CDR2 sequences are DFQATT and SNEGSKA (reference sequence).

This clonotype occurred once. The chain couples TRBV20-1 to TRBJ1-1; a possible D gene is TRBD1 (5 bases). CDR1 is DFQATT and CDR2 is SNEGSKA in the germline V gene (reference sequence). With 3 bases removed from V and 0 bases from J, the gap between germline ends came to 11 bases. This CDR3 spans 14 amino acids. CDR3 sequence (DNA): TGCAGTGCTAGGAACAGACAGATGAACACTGAAGCTTTCTTT. Encoded protein: CSARNRQMNTEAFF.

The sample holds a few counts of this clonotype. The chain has TRBV7-2 and TRBJ2-5, with 10 nucleotides matching TRBD1. Germline CDR1 is SGHTA and CDR2 is FQGNSA. This CDR3 comprises 14 residues. Unmatched junction bases numbered 13, after V lost 5 bases and J lost 13 bases. CDR3 amino acids: CASSPTGTGEPRYF. The CDR3 DNA sequence: TGTGCCAGCAGCCCAACCGGGACAGGGGAGCCTCGGTACTTC.

This clonotype was seen only a few times. The rearrangement joins TRBV18 to TRBJ2-7, with 9 bases lining up with TRBD1. Germline values: CDR1 KGHSH, CDR2 LQKENI. The CDR3 is made up of 15 amino acids. J gave up 0 bases and V 5 bases, and 5 bases lay outside the gene matches. CDR3 loop: CASSTGTGFSYEQYF. For the CDR3, the DNA is TGTGCCAGCTCAACCGGGACAGGGTTCTCCTACGAGCAGTACTTC.

Concerning this clonotype: A read error may account for a junction end that differs from germline. V is TRBV7-7 and J is TRBJ1-4, with D perhaps matching TRBD1 (5 bases). CDR1 SSHAT and CDR2 FNYEAQ come from the germline V gene (reference sequence). The CDR3 has 14 residues. CDR3 sequence (DNA): TGTGCTAGCAGCTTAACACAGGATGGCGAAAAACTGTTTTTT. Translation: CASSLTQDGEKLFF.

The genes are TRBV18 and TRBJ1-2; D may be TRBD1 (6 bases). The CDR3 contains 14 residues. The germline V gene has CDR1 KGHSH and CDR2 LQKENI. Trimming cost V 6 bases and J 3 bases, with 14 bases left between them. CDR3 sequence reads: CASSPEDSHYGYTF. The CDR3 nucleotides read TGTGCCAGCTCGCCCGAGGACAGCCACTATGGCTACACCTTC.

This rearrangement joins TRBV28 to TRBJ2-3; 7 bases agree with TRBD2. The junction had 7 bases not matched to a gene; V was cut back by 7 bases and J by 0 bases. Germline V gives CDR1 MDHEN, CDR2 SYDVKM. The CDR3 is made up of 15 amino acids. The CDR3 sequence: CASTSSGSSTDTQYF. The CDR3 DNA is TGTGCCAGCACCTCTAGCGGATCTAGCACAGATACGCAGTATTTT. The full variable domain, in which reference TRBV28 and TRBJ2-3 provide the parts outside the CDR3, is DVKVTQSSRYLVKRTGEKVFLECVQDMDHENMFWYRQDPGLGLRLIYFSYDVKMKEKGDIPEGYSVSREKKERFSLILESASTNQTSMYLCASTSSGSSTDTQYFGPGTRLTVL.

In its sample, this clonotype was seen a few times. The chain has TRBV29-1 and TRBJ2-7, with 13 bases identical to TRBD2. Germline CDR1 reads SQVTM; CDR2 reads ANQGSEA. The J segment lost 7 bases and the V segment lost 4 bases, leaving 4 bases of the junction unmatched. There are 13 residues in the CDR3. For the CDR3, the DNA is TGCAGCGTTGGACTAGCGGGAGGTAATGAGCAGTACTTC. Its protein product is CSVGLAGGNEQYF.

This clonotype occurred a few times. This chain joins TRBV15 and TRBJ2-7; D not resolved. The V end lost 0 bases, the J end lost 1 base, and 10 bases lay between the germline ends. In germline, CDR1 is LNHNV, CDR2 YYDKDF (reference sequence). This CDR3 contains 15 residues. CDR3 region: CATSRDRWDSYEQYF. As DNA, the CDR3 is TGTGCCACCAGCAGAGATCGTTGGGATTCCTACGAGCAGTACTTC.